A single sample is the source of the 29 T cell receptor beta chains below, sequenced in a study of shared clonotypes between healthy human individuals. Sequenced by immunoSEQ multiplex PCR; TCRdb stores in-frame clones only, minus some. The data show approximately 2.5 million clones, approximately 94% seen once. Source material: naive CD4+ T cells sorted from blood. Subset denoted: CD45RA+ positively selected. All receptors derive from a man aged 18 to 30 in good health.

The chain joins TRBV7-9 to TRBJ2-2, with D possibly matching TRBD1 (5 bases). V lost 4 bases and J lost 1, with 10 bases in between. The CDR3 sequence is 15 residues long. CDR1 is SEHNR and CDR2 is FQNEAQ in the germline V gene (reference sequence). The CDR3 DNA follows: TGTGCCAGCAGCTCGACAGATCTGAACACCGGGGAGCTGTTTTTT. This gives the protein CASSSTDLNTGELFF.

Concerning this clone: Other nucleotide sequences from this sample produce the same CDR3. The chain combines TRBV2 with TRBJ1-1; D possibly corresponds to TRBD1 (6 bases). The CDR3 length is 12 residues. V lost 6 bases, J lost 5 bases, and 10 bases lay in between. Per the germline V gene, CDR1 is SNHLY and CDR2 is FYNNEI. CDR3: CASSLQGTEAFF. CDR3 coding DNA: TGTGCCAGCAGCCTACAGGGTACTGAAGCTTTCTTT.

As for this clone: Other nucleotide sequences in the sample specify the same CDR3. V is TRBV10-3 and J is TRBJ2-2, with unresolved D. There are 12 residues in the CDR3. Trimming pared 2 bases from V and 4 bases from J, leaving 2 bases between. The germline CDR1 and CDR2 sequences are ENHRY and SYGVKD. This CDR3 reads CAISETTGELFF. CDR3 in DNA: TGTGCCATCAGTGAGACCACCGGGGAGCTGTTTTTT.

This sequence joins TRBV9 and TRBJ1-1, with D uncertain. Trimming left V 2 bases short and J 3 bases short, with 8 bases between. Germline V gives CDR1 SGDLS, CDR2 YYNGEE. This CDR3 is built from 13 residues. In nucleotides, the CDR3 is TGTGCCAGCAGCGTTGAACCCTACACTGAAGCTTTCTTT. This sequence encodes CASSVEPYTEAFF.

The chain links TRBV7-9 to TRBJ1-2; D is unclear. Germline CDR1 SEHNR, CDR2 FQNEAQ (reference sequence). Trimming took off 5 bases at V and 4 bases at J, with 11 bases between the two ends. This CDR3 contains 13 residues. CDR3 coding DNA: TGTGCCAGCAGCACAACGGACGGCTATGGCTACACCTTC. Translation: CASSTTDGYGYTF.

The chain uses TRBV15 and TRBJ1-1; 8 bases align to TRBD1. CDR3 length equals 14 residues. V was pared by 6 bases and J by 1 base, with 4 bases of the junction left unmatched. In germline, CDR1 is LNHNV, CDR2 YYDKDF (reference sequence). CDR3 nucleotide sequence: TGTGCCACCAGTATAGACAGGGGGAACACTGAAGCTTTCTTT. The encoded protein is CATSIDRGNTEAFF.

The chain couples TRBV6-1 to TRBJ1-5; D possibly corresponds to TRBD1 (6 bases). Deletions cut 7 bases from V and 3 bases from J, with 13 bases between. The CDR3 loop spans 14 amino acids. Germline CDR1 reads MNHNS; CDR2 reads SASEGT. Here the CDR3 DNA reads TGTGCCAGCAATTCACAGGGTATCAATCAGCCCCAGCATTTT. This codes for CASNSQGINQPQHF.

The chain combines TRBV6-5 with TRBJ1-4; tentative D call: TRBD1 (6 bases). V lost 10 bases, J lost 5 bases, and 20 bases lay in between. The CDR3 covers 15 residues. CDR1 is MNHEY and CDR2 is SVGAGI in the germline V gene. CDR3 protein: CATRTVPVMNEKLFF. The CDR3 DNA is TGTGCCACTCGGACAGTCCCGGTAATGAATGAAAAACTGTTTTTT.

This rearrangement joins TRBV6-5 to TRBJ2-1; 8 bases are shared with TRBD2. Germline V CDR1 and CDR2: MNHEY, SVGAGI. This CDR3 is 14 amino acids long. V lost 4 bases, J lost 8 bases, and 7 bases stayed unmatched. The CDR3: CASSSQRELDEQFF. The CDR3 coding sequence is TGTGCCAGCAGTTCCCAGCGGGAGTTGGATGAGCAGTTCTTC.

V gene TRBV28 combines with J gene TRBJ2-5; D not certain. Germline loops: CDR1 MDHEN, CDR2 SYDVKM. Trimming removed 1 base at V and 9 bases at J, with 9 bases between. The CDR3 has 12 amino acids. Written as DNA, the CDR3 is TGTGCCAGCAGTTTATCGCTCGTGTCCCAGTACTTC. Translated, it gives CASSLSLVSQYF.

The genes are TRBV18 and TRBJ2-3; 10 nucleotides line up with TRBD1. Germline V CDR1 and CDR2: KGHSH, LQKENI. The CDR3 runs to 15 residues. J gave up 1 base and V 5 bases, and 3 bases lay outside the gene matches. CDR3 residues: CASSSTGGRTDTQYF. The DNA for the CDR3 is TGTGCCAGCTCATCGACAGGGGGCCGCACAGATACGCAGTATTTT.

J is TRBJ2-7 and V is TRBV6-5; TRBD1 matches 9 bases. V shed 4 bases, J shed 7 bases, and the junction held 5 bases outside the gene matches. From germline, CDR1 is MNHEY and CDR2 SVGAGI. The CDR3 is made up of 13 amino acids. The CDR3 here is CASSSGQGSEQYF. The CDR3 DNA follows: TGTGCCAGCAGTTCGGGACAGGGTAGTGAGCAGTACTTC.

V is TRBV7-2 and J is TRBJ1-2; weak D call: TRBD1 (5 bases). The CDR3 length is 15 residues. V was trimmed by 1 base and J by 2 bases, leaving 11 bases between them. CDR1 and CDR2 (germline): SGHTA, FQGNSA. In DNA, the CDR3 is TGTGCCAGCAGCTTAGGCGGGACCCTGAACTATGGCTACACCTTC. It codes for CASSLGGTLNYGYTF.

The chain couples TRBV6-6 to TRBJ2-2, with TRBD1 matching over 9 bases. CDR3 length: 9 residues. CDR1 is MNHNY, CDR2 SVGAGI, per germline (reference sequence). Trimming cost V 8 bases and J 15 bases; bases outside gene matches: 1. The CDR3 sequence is CASGTGLFF. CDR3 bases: TGTGCCAGCGGGACAGGGTTGTTTTTT.

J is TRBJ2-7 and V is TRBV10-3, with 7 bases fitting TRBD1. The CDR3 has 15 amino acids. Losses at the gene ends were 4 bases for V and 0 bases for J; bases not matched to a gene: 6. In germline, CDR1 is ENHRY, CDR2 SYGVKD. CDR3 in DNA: TGTGCCATCAGTGGTCCGGACAGGAGCTCCTACGAGCAGTACTTC. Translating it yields CAISGPDRSSYEQYF.

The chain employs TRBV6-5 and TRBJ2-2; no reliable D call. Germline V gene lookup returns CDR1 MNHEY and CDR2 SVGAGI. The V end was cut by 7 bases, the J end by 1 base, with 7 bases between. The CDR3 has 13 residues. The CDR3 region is CASKGWNTGELFF. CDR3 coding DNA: TGTGCCAGCAAGGGATGGAACACCGGGGAGCTGTTTTTT.

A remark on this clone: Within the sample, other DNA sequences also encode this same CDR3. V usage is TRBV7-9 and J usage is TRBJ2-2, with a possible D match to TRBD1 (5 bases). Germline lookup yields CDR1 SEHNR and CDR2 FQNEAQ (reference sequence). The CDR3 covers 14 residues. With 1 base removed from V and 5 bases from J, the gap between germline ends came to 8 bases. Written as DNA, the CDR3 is TGTGCCAGCAGCTTAGGACAGTCGACCGGGGAGCTGTTTTTT. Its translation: CASSLGQSTGELFF.

CDR3 nucleotides: TGTGCCAGTAGTATTAGACTAGCGCGAATGCCTCGAGAGACCCAGTACTTC. As protein: CASSIRLARMPRETQYF. The chain is built from TRBV19 and TRBJ2-5; 8 nucleotides line up with TRBD2. Unmatched junction bases numbered 13, after V lost 3 bases and J lost 4 bases. Germline CDR1 reads LNHDA; CDR2 reads SQIVND (reference sequence). The CDR3 runs to 17 residues.

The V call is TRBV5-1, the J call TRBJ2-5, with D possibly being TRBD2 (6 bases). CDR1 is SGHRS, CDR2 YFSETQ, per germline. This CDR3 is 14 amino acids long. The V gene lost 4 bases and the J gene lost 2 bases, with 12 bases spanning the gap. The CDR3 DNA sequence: TGCGCCAGCAGCCCCCGGAGGGCTCAAGAGACCCAGTACTTC. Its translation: CASSPRRAQETQYF.

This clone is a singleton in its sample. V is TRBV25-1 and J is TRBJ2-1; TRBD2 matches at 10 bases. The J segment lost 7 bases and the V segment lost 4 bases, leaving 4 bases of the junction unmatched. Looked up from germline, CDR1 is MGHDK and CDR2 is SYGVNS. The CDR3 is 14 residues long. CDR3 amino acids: CASSASGRSNEQFF. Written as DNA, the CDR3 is TGTGCCAGCAGTGCTAGCGGGAGATCGAATGAGCAGTTCTTC. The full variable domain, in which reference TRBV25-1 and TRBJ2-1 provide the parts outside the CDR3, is EADIYQTPRYLVIGTGKKITLECSQTMGHDKMYWYQQDPGMELHLIHYSYGVNSTEKGDLSSESTVSRIRTEHFPLTLESARPSHTSQYLCASSASGRSNEQFFGPGTRLTVL.

CDR3 DNA: TGTGCCAGCAGCTCGGACAGCCCCCCGGGCTATGGCTACACCTTC. It is translated as CASSSDSPPGYGYTF. The V call is TRBV7-2, the J call TRBJ1-2, with D possibly being TRBD1 (6 bases). The V gene's germline CDR1 is SGHTA and CDR2 FQGNSA. Trimming shortened V by 4 bases and J by 4 bases, and 16 bases separated the two germline ends. The CDR3 extends over 15 amino acids.

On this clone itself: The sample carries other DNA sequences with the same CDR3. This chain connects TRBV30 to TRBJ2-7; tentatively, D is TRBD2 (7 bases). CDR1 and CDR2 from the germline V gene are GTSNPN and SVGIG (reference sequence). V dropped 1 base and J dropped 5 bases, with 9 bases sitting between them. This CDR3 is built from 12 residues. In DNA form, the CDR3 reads TGTGCCTGGAGTGGGGGGGGCCACGAGCAGTACTTC. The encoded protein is CAWSGGGHEQYF.

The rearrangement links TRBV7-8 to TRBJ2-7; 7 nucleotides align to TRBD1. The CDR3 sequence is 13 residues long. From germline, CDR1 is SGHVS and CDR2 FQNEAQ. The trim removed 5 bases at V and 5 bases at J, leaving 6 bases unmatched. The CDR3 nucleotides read TGTGCCAGCAGCCTCGGGACAGTTAACGAGCAGTACTTC. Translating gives CASSLGTVNEQYF.

The CDR3 DNA reads TGTGCCGGCGGAAAGATGGGGGCTAACTATGGCTACACCTTC. It codes for CAGGKMGANYGYTF. J is TRBJ1-2 and V is TRBV6-6; D is possibly TRBD1 (5 bases). V lost 11 bases, J lost 0 bases, and 16 bases lay in between. The germline gives CDR1 MNHNY, CDR2 SVGAGI (reference sequence). CDR3 length: 14 amino acids.

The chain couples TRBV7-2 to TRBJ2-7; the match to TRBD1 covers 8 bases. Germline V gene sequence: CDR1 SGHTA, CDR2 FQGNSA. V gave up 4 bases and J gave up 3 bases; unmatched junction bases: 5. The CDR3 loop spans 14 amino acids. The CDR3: CASSSGTGRYEQYF. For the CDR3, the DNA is TGTGCCAGCAGCTCCGGGACAGGTCGCTACGAGCAGTACTTC.

The CDR3 nucleotides are TGCGCCAGCAGCTTGGAAACAGGGGTAGGTGGCTACACCTTC. This codes for CASSLETGVGGYTF. The chain combines TRBV5-1 with TRBJ1-2; 7 nucleotides align to TRBD1. The CDR3 is made up of 14 amino acids. V gave up 0 bases and J gave up 7 bases; unmatched junction bases: 6. Per germline, CDR1 SGHRS and CDR2 YFSETQ. Full variable domain (rest looked up from reference TRBV5-1 and TRBJ1-2): KAGVTQTPRYLIKTRGQQVTLSCSPISGHRSVSWYQQTPGQGLQFLFEYFSETQRNKGNFPGRFSGRQFSNSRSEMNVSTLELGDSALYLCASSLETGVGGYTFGSGTRLTVV.

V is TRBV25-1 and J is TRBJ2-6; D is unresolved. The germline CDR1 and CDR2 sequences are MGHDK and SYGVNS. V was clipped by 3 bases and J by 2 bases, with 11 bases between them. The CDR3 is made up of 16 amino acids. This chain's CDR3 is CASSDFTATGANVLTF. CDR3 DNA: TGTGCCAGCAGTGATTTTACCGCAACTGGGGCCAACGTCCTGACTTTC. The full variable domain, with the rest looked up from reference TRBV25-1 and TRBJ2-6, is EADIYQTPRYLVIGTGKKITLECSQTMGHDKMYWYQQDPGMELHLIHYSYGVNSTEKGDLSSESTVSRIRTEHFPLTLESARPSHTSQYLCASSDFTATGANVLTFGAGSRLTVL.

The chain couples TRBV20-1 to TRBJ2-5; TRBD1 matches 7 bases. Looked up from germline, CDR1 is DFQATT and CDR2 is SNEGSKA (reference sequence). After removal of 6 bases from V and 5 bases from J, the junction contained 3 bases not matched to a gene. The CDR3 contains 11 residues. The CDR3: CSANRGETQYF. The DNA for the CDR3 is TGCAGTGCAAACAGGGGTGAGACCCAGTACTTC.

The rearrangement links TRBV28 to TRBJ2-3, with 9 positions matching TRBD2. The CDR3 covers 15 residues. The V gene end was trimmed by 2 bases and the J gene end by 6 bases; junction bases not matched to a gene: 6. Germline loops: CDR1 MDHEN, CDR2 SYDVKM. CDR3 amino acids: CASSLRRGGADTQYF. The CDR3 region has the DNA TGTGCCAGCAGTTTACGGCGGGGGGGCGCGGATACGCAGTATTTT.